This T cell receptor beta chain derives from a study of blood T cell repertoires in COVID-19. There are 17 residues in the CDR3. CDR1 and CDR2 from the germline V gene are SGHVS and FQNEAQ. V was clipped by 3 bases and J by 1 base; unmatched bases: 6. Libraries were prepared by immunoSEQ multiplex PCR; TCRdb keeps only in-frame clonotypes and omits some of them. The table records 350,000 to 400,000 clones, approximately 84% of them present only once. The sequencing input was PBMCs or T cells enriched from blood (not recorded which). V usage is TRBV7-8 and J usage is TRBJ2-2; 9 bases match TRBD1. The clonotype comes from a woman aged 25 to 39 who had recovered from COVID-19. The CDR3 sequence is CASSFRQGVKNTGELFF. The CDR3 bases are TGTGCCAGCAGCTTTAGACAGGGGGTTAAGAACACCGGGGAGCTGTTTTTT.